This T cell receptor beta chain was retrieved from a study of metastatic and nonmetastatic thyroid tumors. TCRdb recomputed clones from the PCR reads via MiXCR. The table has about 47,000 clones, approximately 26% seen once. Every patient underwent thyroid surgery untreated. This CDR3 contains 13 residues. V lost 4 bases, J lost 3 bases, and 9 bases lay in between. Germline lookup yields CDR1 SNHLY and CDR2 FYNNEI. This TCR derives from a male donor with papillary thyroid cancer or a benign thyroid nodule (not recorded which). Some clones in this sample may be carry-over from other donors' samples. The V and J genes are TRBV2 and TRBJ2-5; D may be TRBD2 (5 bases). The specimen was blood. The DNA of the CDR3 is TGTGCCAGCAGTGGGGAGCTGAAAGAGACCCAGTACTTC. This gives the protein CASSGELKETQYF.